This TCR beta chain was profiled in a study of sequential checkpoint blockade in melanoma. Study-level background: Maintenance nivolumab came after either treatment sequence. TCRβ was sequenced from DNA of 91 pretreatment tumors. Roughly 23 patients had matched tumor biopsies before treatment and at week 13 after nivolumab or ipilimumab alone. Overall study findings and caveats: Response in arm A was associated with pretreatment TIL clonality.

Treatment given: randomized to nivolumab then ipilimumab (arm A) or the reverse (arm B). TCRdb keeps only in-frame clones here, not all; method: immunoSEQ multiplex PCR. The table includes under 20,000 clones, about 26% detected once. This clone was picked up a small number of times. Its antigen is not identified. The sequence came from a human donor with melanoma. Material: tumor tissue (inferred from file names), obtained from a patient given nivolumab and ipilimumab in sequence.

Written as DNA, the CDR3 is TGTGCCAGCAGCGTTGGGTCCGGTGTCGGCGGGAGGTCCGCCGAGCAGTTCTTC. Translated: CASSVGSGVGGRSAEQFF. The chain carries TRBV9 and TRBJ2-1, with TRBD2 matching over 8 bases. The CDR3 extends over 18 amino acids. Germline V gene sequence: CDR1 SGDLS, CDR2 YYNGEE. The V segment lost 2 bases and the J segment 10 bases; nucleotides outside the gene matches: 20.